The 23 T cell receptor beta chains in this list originate from one sample, sequenced in a study of cytotoxic CD8 clonotypes in ibrutinib-treated CLL. The table came from immunoSEQ multiplex PCR; TCRdb's copy has only in-frame clones and leaves some out. This repertoire shows 200,000 or so clones, 70% found once; its top ten account for 5.5% to 6%. Specimen: PBMCs, collected after 12 months of ibrutinib treatment. The origin of the receptors is a human donor with chronic lymphocytic leukemia.

This chain links TRBV30 with TRBJ1-4; a possible D gene is TRBD1 (5 bases). The CDR3 loop spans 14 amino acids. The germline gives CDR1 GTSNPN, CDR2 SVGIG (reference sequence). The V end lost 0 bases, the J end lost 4 bases, and 9 bases lay between the germline ends. The CDR3 region is CAWSVGHINEKLFF. In DNA, the CDR3 is TGTGCCTGGAGTGTAGGACATATTAATGAAAAACTGTTTTTT.

This chain connects TRBV27 to TRBJ1-4, with D unresolved. This CDR3 comprises 15 residues. V gave up 4 bases and J gave up 8 bases, with 17 bases separating them. Germline CDR1 reads MNHEY; CDR2 reads SMNVEV (reference sequence). The CDR3 protein is CASSWSAGTAEKLFF. CDR3 DNA sequence: TGTGCCAGCAGTTGGTCGGCGGGCACGGCAGAAAAACTGTTTTTT.

The CDR3 nucleotides read TGTGCCAGCAGCTTATGGGCGGTACCTAATGAAAAACTGTTTTTT. It codes for CASSLWAVPNEKLFF. This chain uses TRBV7-2 with TRBJ1-4, with D uncertain. In germline, CDR1 is SGHTA, CDR2 FQGNSA. Trimming pared 2 bases from V and 3 bases from J, leaving 10 bases between. The CDR3 loop spans 15 amino acids.

Comments on this clone: Different DNA sequences within this sample yield the same CDR3. The CDR3 is CASSLNQGYEQYF. The CDR3 DNA reads as TGCGCCAGCAGCTTAAACCAGGGGTACGAGCAGTACTTC. This chain uses TRBV5-1 with TRBJ2-7; D perhaps matches TRBD1 (6 bases). The germline CDR1 and CDR2 sequences are SGHRS and YFSETQ. This CDR3 has 13 residues. The ends were cut back, 2 bases at V and 4 bases at J, with 10 bases in the middle. The whole variable domain, remainder taken from reference TRBV5-1 and TRBJ2-7, is KAGVTQTPRYLIKTRGQQVTLSCSPISGHRSVSWYQQTPGQGLQFLFEYFSETQRNKGNFPGRFSGRQFSNSRSEMNVSTLELGDSALYLCASSLNQGYEQYFGPGTRLTVT.

The chain links TRBV6-5 to TRBJ1-2; D is ambiguous. The germline V gene encodes CDR1 MNHEY and CDR2 SVGAGI. Trimming stripped 2 bases from V and 3 bases from J, with 13 bases between. The CDR3 is 15 residues long. The CDR3 sequence: CASSYPGAGHYGYTF. DNA for the CDR3: TGTGCCAGCAGTTACCCAGGAGCCGGGCACTATGGCTACACCTTC.

The CDR3 sequence: CALRDRDLMNTEAFF. Here the CDR3 DNA reads TGTGCCCTCCGGGACCGGGACTTAATGAACACTGAAGCTTTCTTT. The chain couples TRBV30 to TRBJ1-1, with D maybe TRBD1 (5 bases). V was clipped by 8 bases and J by 0 bases, with 19 bases between them. Germline V gene lookup returns CDR1 GTSNPN and CDR2 SVGIG (reference sequence). CDR3 size: 15 residues. The full variable domain, its missing parts supplied by reference TRBV30 and TRBJ1-1, is SQTIHQWPATLVQPVGSPLSLECTVEGTSNPNLYWYRQAAGRGLQLLFYSVGIGQISSEVPQNLSASRPQDRQFILSSKKLLLSDSGFYLCALRDRDLMNTEAFFGQGTRLTVV.

The rearrangement uses TRBV9 and TRBJ2-2; D may be TRBD1 (7 bases). V was cut by 2 bases and J by 7 bases, with 12 bases left in between. This CDR3 has 14 residues. Germline loops: CDR1 SGDLS, CDR2 YYNGEE. CDR3 amino acids: CASSVYRGGGELFF. The CDR3 DNA is TGTGCCAGCAGCGTCTACAGGGGAGGCGGGGAGCTGTTTTTT.

The gene calls are TRBV28 and TRBJ2-5; 11 bases line up with TRBD2. Germline assignment: CDR1 MDHEN and CDR2 SYDVKM. With V trimmed by 2 bases and J by 5 bases, 10 bases remained unmatched. CDR3 length: 17 residues. CDR3 DNA: TGTGCCAGCAGTTTAAGGGGGACTAGCGGAGGTAGGGAGACCCAGTACTTC. This codes for CASSLRGTSGGRETQYF.

This rearrangement joins TRBV5-6 to TRBJ2-7, with unresolved D. Trimming shortened V by 5 bases and J by 2 bases, and 8 bases separated the two germline ends. Germline V CDR1 and CDR2: SGHDT, YYEEEE. CDR3 length: 12 amino acids. The CDR3 sequence: CASRGQTYEQYF. The CDR3 DNA follows: TGTGCCAGCAGAGGTCAGACCTACGAGCAGTACTTC.

V is TRBV18 and J is TRBJ2-7; D tentatively reads TRBD1 or TRBD2 (6 bases each). V was clipped by 3 bases and J by 6 bases, with 9 bases between them. Germline CDR1 is KGHSH and CDR2 is LQKENI. CDR3 length: 12 residues. CDR3 bases: TGTGCCAGCTCACCCTGGGGGGCCGAGCAGTACTTC. The encoded protein is CASSPWGAEQYF.

The DNA for the CDR3 is TGTGCCAGCTCTCCCCGCCCAGGGAATAACATTCAGTACTTC. It translates to CASSPRPGNNIQYF. The gene calls are TRBV18 and TRBJ2-4; tentative D call: TRBD1 (5 bases). This CDR3 has 14 residues. Trimming left V 6 bases short and J 7 bases short, with 16 bases between. CDR1 and CDR2 (germline): KGHSH, LQKENI.

The chain recombines TRBV6-5 with TRBJ1-4; D call uncertain. The CDR3 has 13 residues. The germline V and J ends were trimmed by 5 bases and 10 bases, with 14 bases remaining between them. Per the germline V gene, CDR1 is MNHEY and CDR2 is SVGAGI. This chain's CDR3 is CASSRWTVGKLFF. The CDR3 DNA sequence: TGTGCCAGCAGTCGTTGGACGGTGGGAAAACTGTTTTTT.

The chain uses TRBV7-9 and TRBJ1-1; 9 positions match TRBD1. Unmatched junction bases numbered 1, after V lost 4 bases and J lost 1 base. CDR3 length equals 14 residues. Germline V gene lookup returns CDR1 SEHNR and CDR2 FQNEAQ (reference sequence). The DNA for the CDR3 is TGTGCCAGCAGCTCGGGACAGGGGAACACTGAAGCTTTCTTT. Translating it yields CASSSGQGNTEAFF.

On this clone: Other DNA sequences in the same sample also yield this CDR3. The chain links TRBV5-1 to TRBJ2-5; 9 bases fit TRBD2. The germline CDR1 and CDR2 sequences are SGHRS and YFSETQ. The CDR3 has 16 amino acids. The ends lost 0 bases at V and 2 bases at J; junction bases unmatched: 5. In DNA form, the CDR3 reads TGCGCCAGCAGCTTGGGCCCAGCGGGGGGACAAGAGACCCAGTACTTC. Translation gives CASSLGPAGGQETQYF.

The chain carries TRBV5-6 and TRBJ2-5, with unresolved D. There are 15 residues in the CDR3. In germline, CDR1 is SGHDT, CDR2 YYEEEE. Trimming left V 6 bases short and J 7 bases short, with 22 bases between. The CDR3 region is CASTQTLKDFGTQYF. CDR3 nucleotides: TGTGCCAGCACCCAAACTTTAAAGGATTTTGGGACCCAGTACTTC.

This clone has only one observation. At one end, the junction sequence differs from germline, possibly due to a read error. The V call is TRBV30, the J call TRBJ1-2, with 8 bases lining up with TRBD1. Germline CDR1 is GTSNPN and CDR2 is SVGIG (reference sequence). The CDR3 runs to 11 residues. CDR3 nucleotides: TGTGCCTGGAACCATTGGGACAGGTTTAACTTC. This codes for CAWNHWDRFNF.

This clone was observed at least ten times. The rearrangement uses TRBV4-1 and TRBJ2-1, with TRBD2 matching over 13 bases. Trimming took 0 bases from V and 10 from J; bases not matched to a gene: 0. From germline, CDR1 is MGHRA and CDR2 YSYEKL. The CDR3 sequence is 14 residues long. CDR3: CASSQEGLAGEQFF. DNA of the CDR3: TGCGCCAGCAGCCAAGAGGGACTAGCGGGAGAGCAGTTCTTC.

V gene TRBV28 combines with J gene TRBJ2-1; no clear D gene. The germline CDR1 and CDR2 sequences are MDHEN and SYDVKM. The CDR3 is 14 residues long. Trimming shortened V by 4 bases and J by 0 bases, and 7 bases separated the two germline ends. The CDR3 region has the DNA TGTGCCAGCAGTTCAGACACCTCCTACAATGAGCAGTTCTTC. It yields the protein CASSSDTSYNEQFF.

V usage is TRBV6-5 and J usage is TRBJ1-2; a possible D gene is TRBD1 (6 bases). The CDR3 spans 15 residues. Germline lookup yields CDR1 MNHEY and CDR2 SVGAGI. Deletions cut 8 bases from V and 4 bases from J, with 20 bases between. For the CDR3, the DNA is TGTGCCAGCGGGGAGGGGCAGGGGCCCCCCTATGGCTACACCTTC. The encoded protein is CASGEGQGPPYGYTF.

This sequence joins TRBV19 and TRBJ2-1, with 7 bases identical to TRBD1. V trimming: 6 bases; J trimming: 0 bases; junction bases outside the gene matches: 2. In germline, CDR1 is LNHDA, CDR2 SQIVND (reference sequence). The CDR3 extends over 14 amino acids. DNA of the CDR3: TGTGCCAGTAGGAGACAGGGCTCCTACAATGAGCAGTTCTTC. Encoded protein: CASRRQGSYNEQFF. Variable domain in full (rest from reference TRBV19 and TRBJ2-1): DGGITQSPKYLFRKEGQNVTLSCEQNLNHDAMYWYRQDPGQGLRLIYYSQIVNDFQKGDIAEGYSVSREKKESFPLTVTSAQKNPTAFYLCASRRQGSYNEQFFGPGTRLTVL.

The CDR3 reads CASSEDRRGPYEQYF. The CDR3 bases are TGTGCCAGCAGTGAAGACCGAAGGGGCCCCTACGAGCAGTACTTC. The gene calls are TRBV2 and TRBJ2-7, with a possible D match to TRBD1 (5 bases). The CDR3 loop spans 15 amino acids. V lost 1 base and J 2 bases, leaving 12 bases between the germline ends. From germline, CDR1 is SNHLY and CDR2 FYNNEI.

The chain carries TRBV6-5 and TRBJ2-7, with 10 bases that match TRBD1. Germline CDR1 is MNHEY and CDR2 is SVGAGI. The V segment lost 6 bases and the J segment 1 base; nucleotides outside the gene matches: 6. The CDR3 spans 15 residues. CDR3 residues: CASSLGQGMSYEQYF. The CDR3 DNA reads TGTGCCAGCAGCCTGGGACAGGGGATGTCCTACGAGCAGTACTTC.

The chain carries TRBV6-5 and TRBJ2-7; TRBD1 agrees at 8 bases. The J segment lost 4 bases and the V segment lost 0 bases, leaving 8 bases of the junction unmatched. This CDR3 region has 16 residues. CDR1 MNHEY and CDR2 SVGAGI come from the germline V gene. DNA for the CDR3: TGTGCCAGCAGTTACTCCGACAGGGGAGGTAGTTACGAGCAGTACTTC. Amino acids: CASSYSDRGGSYEQYF.